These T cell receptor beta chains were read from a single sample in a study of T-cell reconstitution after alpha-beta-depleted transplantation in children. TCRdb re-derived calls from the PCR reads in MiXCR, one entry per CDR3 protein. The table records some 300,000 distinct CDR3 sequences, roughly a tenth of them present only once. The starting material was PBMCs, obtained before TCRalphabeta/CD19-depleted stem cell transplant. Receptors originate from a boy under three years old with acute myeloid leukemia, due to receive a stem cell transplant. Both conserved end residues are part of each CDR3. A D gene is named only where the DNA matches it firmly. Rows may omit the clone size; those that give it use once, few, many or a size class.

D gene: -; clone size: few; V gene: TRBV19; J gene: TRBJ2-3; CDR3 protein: CASSIRPQGSTDTQYF; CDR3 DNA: TGTGCCAGTAGTATCCGCCCGCAGGGCTCCACAGATACGCAGTATTTT
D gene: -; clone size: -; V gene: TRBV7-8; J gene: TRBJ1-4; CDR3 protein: CASSSPRSGDEKLFF; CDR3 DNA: TGTGCCAGCAGCTCCCCTCGAAGCGGGGATGAAAAACTGTTTTTT
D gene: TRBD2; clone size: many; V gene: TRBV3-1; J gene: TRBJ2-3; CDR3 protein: CASSQDNLAGTTDTQYF; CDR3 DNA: TGTGCCAGCAGCCAAGATAATCTAGCGGGGACCACAGATACGCAGTATTTT
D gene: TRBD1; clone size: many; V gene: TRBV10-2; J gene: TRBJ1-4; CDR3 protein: CASSESDRENEKLFF; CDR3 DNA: TGCGCCAGCAGTGAGTCGGACAGGGAGAATGAAAAACTGTTTTTT
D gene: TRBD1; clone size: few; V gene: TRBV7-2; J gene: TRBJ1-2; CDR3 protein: CASSLGGQGQGFGYTF; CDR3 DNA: TGTGCCAGCAGCTTAGGGGGTCAGGGACAGGGGTTTGGCTACACCTTC
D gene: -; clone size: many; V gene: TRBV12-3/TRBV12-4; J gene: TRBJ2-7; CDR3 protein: CASSTDRVYEQYF; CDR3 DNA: TGTGCCAGCAGTACCGATCGGGTCTACGAGCAGTACTTC
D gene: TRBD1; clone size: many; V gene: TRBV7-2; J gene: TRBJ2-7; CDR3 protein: CASSRGHYEQYF; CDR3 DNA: TGTGCCAGCAGCAGGGGGCACTACGAGCAGTACTTC
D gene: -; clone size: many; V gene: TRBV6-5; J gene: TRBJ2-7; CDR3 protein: CASSLARGYEQYF; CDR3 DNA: TGTGCCAGCAGTTTAGCCCGGGGCTACGAGCAGTACTTC
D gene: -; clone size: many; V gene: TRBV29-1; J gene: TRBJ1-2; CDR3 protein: CSVVTGTTHYGYTF; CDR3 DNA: TGCAGCGTTGTAACCGGGACAACGCACTATGGCTACACCTTC
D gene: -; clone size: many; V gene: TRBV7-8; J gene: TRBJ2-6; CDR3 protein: CASSLEAGLGANVLTF; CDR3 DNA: TGTGCCAGCAGCTTAGAGGCAGGGCTTGGGGCCAACGTCCTGACTTTC
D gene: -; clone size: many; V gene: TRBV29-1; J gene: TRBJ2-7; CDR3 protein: CSVVYYYEQYF; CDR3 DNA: TGCAGCGTTGTTTACTACTACGAGCAGTACTTC
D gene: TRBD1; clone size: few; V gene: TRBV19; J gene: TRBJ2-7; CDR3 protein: CASRPGQGGPYEQYF; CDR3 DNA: TGTGCCAGTCGTCCGGGACAGGGAGGCCCCTACGAGCAGTACTTC
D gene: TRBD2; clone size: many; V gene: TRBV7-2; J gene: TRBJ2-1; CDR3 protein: CASSLAGTSVNEQFF; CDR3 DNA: TGTGCCAGCAGCTTAGCTGGGACTAGCGTAAATGAGCAGTTCTTC
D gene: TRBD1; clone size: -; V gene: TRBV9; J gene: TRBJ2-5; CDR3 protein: CASSTQGQTYQETQYF; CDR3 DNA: TGTGCCAGCAGCACCCAGGGACAGACTTACCAAGAGACCCAGTACTTC
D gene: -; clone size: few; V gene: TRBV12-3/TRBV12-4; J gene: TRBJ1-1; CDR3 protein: CASNPLGGYTEAFF; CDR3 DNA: TGTGCCAGCAACCCCCTTGGAGGGTACACTGAAGCTTTCTTT
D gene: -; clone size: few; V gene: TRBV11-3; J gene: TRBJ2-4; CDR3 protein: CASSLGTVAKNIQYF; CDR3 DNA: TGTGCCAGCAGCTTAGGCACCGTAGCCAAAAACATTCAGTACTTC
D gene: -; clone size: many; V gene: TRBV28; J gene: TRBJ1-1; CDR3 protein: CASSAWGTEAFF; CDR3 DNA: TGTGCCAGCAGCGCCTGGGGCACTGAAGCTTTCTTT
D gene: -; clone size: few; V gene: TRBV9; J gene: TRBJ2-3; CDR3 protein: CASSVEGPAGTQYF; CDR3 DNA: TGTGCCAGCAGCGTAGAAGGTCCAGCGGGCACGCAGTATTTT
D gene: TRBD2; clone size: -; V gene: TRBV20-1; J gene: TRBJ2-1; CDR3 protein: CSGERERNEQFF; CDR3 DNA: TGCAGTGGAGAGCGGGAGAGAAATGAGCAGTTCTTC
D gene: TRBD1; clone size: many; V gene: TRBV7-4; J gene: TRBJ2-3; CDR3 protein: CASSLVGQNSTDTQYF; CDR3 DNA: TGTGCCAGCAGCTTAGTGGGACAGAATAGCACAGATACGCAGTATTTT
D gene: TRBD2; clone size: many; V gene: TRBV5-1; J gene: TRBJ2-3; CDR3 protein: CASSSGLAGATDTQYF; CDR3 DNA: TGCGCCAGCAGCTCGGGACTAGCGGGAGCCACAGATACGCAGTATTTT
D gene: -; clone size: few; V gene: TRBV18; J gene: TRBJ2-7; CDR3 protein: CASSPREETYEQYF; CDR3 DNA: TGTGCCAGCTCACCGAGGGAGGAGACCTACGAGCAGTACTTC
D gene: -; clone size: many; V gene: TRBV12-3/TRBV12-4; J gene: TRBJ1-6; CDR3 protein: CASNFELSSSYNSPLHF; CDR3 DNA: TGTGCCAGCAATTTCGAACTCTCGAGCTCCTATAATTCACCCCTCCACTTT
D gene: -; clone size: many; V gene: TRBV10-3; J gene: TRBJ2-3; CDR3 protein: CAISEADTQYF; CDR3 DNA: TGTGCCATCAGTGAGGCAGATACGCAGTATTTT
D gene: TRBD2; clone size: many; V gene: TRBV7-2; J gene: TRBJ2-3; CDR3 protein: CASSLALLAGESRNTDTQYF; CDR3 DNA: TGTGCCAGCAGCTTAGCGTTACTAGCGGGGGAGTCCCGGAACACAGATACGCAGTATTTT
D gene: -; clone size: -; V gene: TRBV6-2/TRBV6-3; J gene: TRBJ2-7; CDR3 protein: CASSYSRQPSSISYEQYF; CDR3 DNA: TGTGCCAGCAGTTACTCGAGACAGCCTAGCTCAATTTCCTACGAGCAGTACTTC
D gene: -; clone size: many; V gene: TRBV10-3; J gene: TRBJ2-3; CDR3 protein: CAITDGAIDTQYF; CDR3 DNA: TGTGCCATCACCGACGGGGCCATAGATACGCAGTATTTT
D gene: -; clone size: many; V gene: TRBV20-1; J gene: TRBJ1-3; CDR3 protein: CSARDPWYTIYF; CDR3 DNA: TGCAGTGCTAGAGATCCGTGGTACACCATATATTTT
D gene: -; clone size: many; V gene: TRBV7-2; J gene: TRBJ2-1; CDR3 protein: CASSLLRRAGYNEQFF; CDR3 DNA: TGTGCCAGCAGCCTCTTGAGGAGGGCCGGCTACAATGAGCAGTTCTTC
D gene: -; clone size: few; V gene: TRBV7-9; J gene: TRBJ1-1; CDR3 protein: CASSFTAGLGTEAFF; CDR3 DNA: TGTGCCAGCAGCTTTACGGCAGGGCTGGGCACTGAAGCTTTCTTT